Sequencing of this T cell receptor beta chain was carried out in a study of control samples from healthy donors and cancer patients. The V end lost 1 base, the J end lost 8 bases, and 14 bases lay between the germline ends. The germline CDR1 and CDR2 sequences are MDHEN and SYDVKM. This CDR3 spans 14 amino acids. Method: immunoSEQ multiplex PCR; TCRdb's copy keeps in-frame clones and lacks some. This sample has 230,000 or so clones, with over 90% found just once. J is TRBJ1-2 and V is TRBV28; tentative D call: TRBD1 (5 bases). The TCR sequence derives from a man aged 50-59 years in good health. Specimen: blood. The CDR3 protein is CASSLSLSTVGYTF. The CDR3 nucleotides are TGTGCCAGCAGTTTATCCCTTTCGACAGTCGGCTACACCTTC.